Listed below are T cell receptor beta chains from one sample, sequenced in a study of T cells after posttransplantation cyclophosphamide. Repertoires were generated with immunoSEQ multiplex PCR, while TCRdb's copy carries only in-frame clones and drops some. The sample shows about 38,000 clones, none of them appearing just once. Material for sequencing was PBMCs. These receptors were collected from a man aged 50 to 59 in good health, CMV-negative, and a related stem cell transplant donor. The CDR3 runs from the conserved cysteine through the conserved F or W. Each record gives: V gene, J gene, D gene, clone size, CDR3 DNA, CDR3 protein. D genes are given only for firm matches. A row's size may be missing; if present it is once, few, many or a size class.

v_gene: TRBV5-1; j_gene: TRBJ2-1; d_gene: TRBD2; abundance: few; CDR3nt: TGCGCCAGCAGCTCACCTAGCGGGGGATACAATGAGCAGTTCTTC; CDR3aa: CASSSPSGGYNEQFF
v_gene: TRBV5-1; j_gene: TRBJ2-2; d_gene: NA; abundance: many; CDR3nt: TGCGCCAGCAGCTCTGCCGGTCGTGCGGTCGGGGAGCTGTTTTTT; CDR3aa: CASSSAGRAVGELFF
v_gene: TRBV6-1; j_gene: TRBJ1-1; d_gene: NA; abundance: NA; CDR3nt: TGTGCCAGCAGCTACGTGAGACAGGACACTGAAGCTTTCTTT; CDR3aa: CASSYVRQDTEAFF
v_gene: TRBV11-2; j_gene: TRBJ1-2; d_gene: TRBD1; abundance: NA; CDR3nt: TGTGCCAGCAGCCAAGGACAGGCCGACTATGGCTACACCTTC; CDR3aa: CASSQGQADYGYTF
v_gene: TRBV18; j_gene: TRBJ2-7; d_gene: NA; abundance: many; CDR3nt: TGTGCCAGCTCACCCTCCTCCTCCTACGAGCAGTACTTC; CDR3aa: CASSPSSSYEQYF
v_gene: TRBV7-8; j_gene: TRBJ2-7; d_gene: TRBD1; abundance: many; CDR3nt: TGTGCCAGCAGCTCCAATTCCGGGACAGCATCCTACGAGCAGTACTTC; CDR3aa: CASSSNSGTASYEQYF
v_gene: TRBV10-1; j_gene: TRBJ2-5; d_gene: TRBD1; abundance: NA; CDR3nt: TGCGCCAGCAGGACTCCGGGACAGGGAGAGACCCAGTACTTC; CDR3aa: CASRTPGQGETQYF
v_gene: TRBV7-7; j_gene: TRBJ2-2; d_gene: NA; abundance: many; CDR3nt: TGTGCCAGCAGCTTATCCACACGGGGTCCCGGGGAGCTGTTTTTT; CDR3aa: CASSLSTRGPGELFF
v_gene: TRBV7-2; j_gene: TRBJ2-5; d_gene: TRBD2; abundance: many; CDR3nt: TGTGCCAGCAAGGAGACTAGCGGGGGGGCCGGGGTGACCCAGTACTTC; CDR3aa: CASKETSGGAGVTQYF
v_gene: TRBV10-2; j_gene: TRBJ2-7; d_gene: NA; abundance: many; CDR3nt: TGCGCCAGCAGTGAAAACAGGGCCTACGAGCAGTACTTC; CDR3aa: CASSENRAYEQYF
v_gene: TRBV4-3; j_gene: TRBJ2-3; d_gene: NA; abundance: many; CDR3nt: TGCGCCAGCAGCCAAGGACTTACACCTAGCACAGATACGCAGTATTTT; CDR3aa: CASSQGLTPSTDTQYF
v_gene: TRBV19; j_gene: TRBJ2-7; d_gene: TRBD1; abundance: many; CDR3nt: TGTGCCAGTAGTATAGGGACAGGTACCTACGAGCAGTACTTC; CDR3aa: CASSIGTGTYEQYF
v_gene: TRBV18; j_gene: TRBJ2-3; d_gene: TRBD2; abundance: NA; CDR3nt: TGTGCCAGCTCACCCAACCTAGCGGATAGCACAGATACGCAGTATTTT; CDR3aa: CASSPNLADSTDTQYF
v_gene: TRBV7-2; j_gene: TRBJ1-5; d_gene: NA; abundance: many; CDR3nt: TGTGCCAGCAGCTTAATTAGCCAGGGTCTTAGCAATCAGCCCCAGCATTTT; CDR3aa: CASSLISQGLSNQPQHF
v_gene: TRBV7-2; j_gene: TRBJ2-7; d_gene: TRBD1; abundance: many; CDR3nt: TGTGCCAGCACCCATCTAGACAGGGCCTACGAGCAGTACTTC; CDR3aa: CASTHLDRAYEQYF
v_gene: TRBV15; j_gene: TRBJ2-2; d_gene: TRBD2; abundance: many; CDR3nt: TGTGCCACTACGACTAGCGGGAGGAACACCGGGGAGCTGTTTTTT; CDR3aa: CATTTSGRNTGELFF
v_gene: TRBV7-6; j_gene: TRBJ1-1; d_gene: NA; abundance: few; CDR3nt: TGTGCCAGCAGCTCCCTGGGGGCAGCGAACACTGAAGCTTTCTTT; CDR3aa: CASSSLGAANTEAFF
v_gene: TRBV6-5; j_gene: TRBJ1-4; d_gene: TRBD1; abundance: many; CDR3nt: TGTGCCAGCAGTCACGCCGGGACAGATGAAAAACTGTTTTTT; CDR3aa: CASSHAGTDEKLFF
v_gene: TRBV5-1; j_gene: TRBJ2-1; d_gene: TRBD1; abundance: many; CDR3nt: TGCGCCAGCAGCAGGGGACAGGCCGGCTATGAGCAGTTCTTC; CDR3aa: CASSRGQAGYEQFF
v_gene: TRBV5-1; j_gene: TRBJ2-2; d_gene: NA; abundance: many; CDR3nt: TGCGCCAGCAGCTTGCAGGGTGGGACCGGGGAGCTGTTTTTT; CDR3aa: CASSLQGGTGELFF
v_gene: TRBV19; j_gene: TRBJ2-7; d_gene: TRBD1; abundance: many; CDR3nt: TGTGCCAGTAATCCCGGACAGGGCTCCTACGAGCAGTACTTC; CDR3aa: CASNPGQGSYEQYF
v_gene: TRBV27; j_gene: TRBJ1-2; d_gene: NA; abundance: many; CDR3nt: TGTGCCAGCAGTTCCCCCGGGGACTATGGCTACACCTTC; CDR3aa: CASSSPGDYGYTF
v_gene: TRBV7-2; j_gene: TRBJ2-4; d_gene: NA; abundance: many; CDR3nt: TGTGCCAGCAGCTTAATATCCGGGGCGCGAGGGGGTGTTCAGTACTTC; CDR3aa: CASSLISGARGGVQYF
v_gene: TRBV15; j_gene: TRBJ2-1; d_gene: TRBD1; abundance: NA; CDR3nt: TGTGCCACGAGCAGGAACCGGGACAGTTACAATGAGCAGTTCTTC; CDR3aa: CATSRNRDSYNEQFF
v_gene: TRBV11-3; j_gene: TRBJ2-7; d_gene: NA; abundance: NA; CDR3nt: TGTGCCAGCAGTACAGGACCAATCTACGAGCAGTACTTC; CDR3aa: CASSTGPIYEQYF
v_gene: TRBV7-8; j_gene: TRBJ2-2; d_gene: TRBD1; abundance: few; CDR3nt: TGTGCCAGCAGCTCTGAATTAGAATATGCTGACAGGGTAAAACCCGGCGGGGAGCTGTTTTTT; CDR3aa: CASSSELEYADRVKPGGELFF
v_gene: TRBV2; j_gene: TRBJ2-2; d_gene: TRBD2; abundance: many; CDR3nt: TGTGCCAGCACGGGCTCGGGGGGGCGGACCGGGGAGCTGTTTTTT; CDR3aa: CASTGSGGRTGELFF
v_gene: TRBV4-1; j_gene: TRBJ2-7; d_gene: TRBD2; abundance: many; CDR3nt: TGCGCCAGCAGCCAAGAACCGTATCGGGAGGGGTACGAGCAGTACTTC; CDR3aa: CASSQEPYREGYEQYF
v_gene: TRBV7-9; j_gene: TRBJ1-2; d_gene: NA; abundance: many; CDR3nt: TGTGCCAGCACTCCCGCGGGGGGGGCTAACTATGGCTACACCTTC; CDR3aa: CASTPAGGANYGYTF
v_gene: TRBV6-1; j_gene: TRBJ1-5; d_gene: NA; abundance: many; CDR3nt: TGTGCCAGCAGTCGGACATGGGATGGCAATCAGCCCCAGCATTTT; CDR3aa: CASSRTWDGNQPQHF
v_gene: TRBV29-1; j_gene: TRBJ2-7; d_gene: NA; abundance: many; CDR3nt: TGCAGCGTTGAGGGAGAGGGCAGTCACTACGAGCAGTACTTC; CDR3aa: CSVEGEGSHYEQYF
v_gene: TRBV11-1; j_gene: TRBJ2-5; d_gene: TRBD2; abundance: NA; CDR3nt: TGTGCCAGCAGCATCGGGACTAGCGGGGGGGCGAAAGAGACCCAGTACTTC; CDR3aa: CASSIGTSGGAKETQYF
v_gene: TRBV5-6; j_gene: TRBJ1-2; d_gene: NA; abundance: many; CDR3nt: TGTGCCAGCAGCTTGGCGTCAGGGCCATTGGGGGGCTACACCTTC; CDR3aa: CASSLASGPLGGYTF
v_gene: TRBV21-1; j_gene: TRBJ2-1; d_gene: NA; abundance: many; CDR3nt: TGTGCCAGCAGGCGCGGGACAGGGGTTGACGCACTTGCAACTTCGAGCTCCTACAATGAGCAGTTCTTC; CDR3aa: CASRRGTGVDALATSSSYNEQFF
v_gene: TRBV7-9; j_gene: TRBJ2-1; d_gene: TRBD1; abundance: many; CDR3nt: TGTGCCAGCAGCTTAGGAGGGGGCGGTGAGCAGTTCTTC; CDR3aa: CASSLGGGGEQFF
v_gene: TRBV19; j_gene: TRBJ2-2; d_gene: TRBD2; abundance: many; CDR3nt: TGTGCCAGTAGTAAGCTAGCGGGAGTATTAGAGGAGCTGTTTTTT; CDR3aa: CASSKLAGVLEELFF
v_gene: TRBV19; j_gene: TRBJ2-2; d_gene: NA; abundance: many; CDR3nt: TGTGCCAGTAGTTCCGGGATCACCGGGGAGCTGTTTTTT; CDR3aa: CASSSGITGELFF
v_gene: TRBV2; j_gene: TRBJ2-7; d_gene: TRBD2; abundance: NA; CDR3nt: TGTGCCAGCAGGGAACTCAGCGGGAGTTTTTACGAGCAGTACTTC; CDR3aa: CASRELSGSFYEQYF
v_gene: TRBV6-1; j_gene: TRBJ1-2; d_gene: NA; abundance: many; CDR3nt: TGTGCCAGTCCGGGGGGGGGAAGACGGGACTATGGCTACACCTTC; CDR3aa: CASPGGGRRDYGYTF
v_gene: TRBV7-2; j_gene: TRBJ2-1; d_gene: NA; abundance: many; CDR3nt: TGTGCCAGCAGCTTTGTCCCAAACACCCACAATGAGCAGTTCTTC; CDR3aa: CASSFVPNTHNEQFF
v_gene: TRBV7-2; j_gene: TRBJ1-2; d_gene: NA; abundance: many; CDR3nt: TGTGCCAGCAGCCCCCCCTCTCACTATGGCTACACCTTC; CDR3aa: CASSPPSHYGYTF
v_gene: TRBV28; j_gene: TRBJ2-7; d_gene: NA; abundance: many; CDR3nt: TGTGCCAGCAGTGTCAGGTCCTACGAGCAGTACTTC; CDR3aa: CASSVRSYEQYF
v_gene: TRBV6-1; j_gene: TRBJ2-7; d_gene: TRBD1; abundance: many; CDR3nt: TGTGCCAGCAGGGTGGACAGGGGGCTACACGAGCAGTACTTC; CDR3aa: CASRVDRGLHEQYF
v_gene: TRBV6-6; j_gene: TRBJ2-3; d_gene: NA; abundance: many; CDR3nt: TGTGCCAGCAGTCCTCAGGGATATACGCAGTATTTT; CDR3aa: CASSPQGYTQYF
v_gene: TRBV5-4; j_gene: TRBJ1-1; d_gene: NA; abundance: NA; CDR3nt: TGTGCCAGCAGCCATAAGACAGGCCCTAACACTGAAGCTTTCTTT; CDR3aa: CASSHKTGPNTEAFF
v_gene: TRBV5-4; j_gene: TRBJ2-5; d_gene: TRBD1; abundance: few; CDR3nt: TGTGCCAGCAGCCTCGGGGACAGAGAGACCCAGTACTTC; CDR3aa: CASSLGDRETQYF
v_gene: TRBV15; j_gene: TRBJ2-1; d_gene: TRBD2; abundance: many; CDR3nt: TGTGCCACCAGCAGAGATCCAGTTGCGGGAGTCTCCTACAATGAGCAGTTCTTC; CDR3aa: CATSRDPVAGVSYNEQFF
v_gene: TRBV7-2; j_gene: TRBJ1-6; d_gene: NA; abundance: many; CDR3nt: TGTGCCAGCAGCTTAAGCCCCAGGGTAAGGGCTGATTCACCCCTCCACTTT; CDR3aa: CASSLSPRVRADSPLHF
v_gene: TRBV9; j_gene: TRBJ2-5; d_gene: TRBD1; abundance: few; CDR3nt: TGTGCCAGCAGCCTTGGGACAGGAGTTTTCCAAGAGACCCAGTACTTC; CDR3aa: CASSLGTGVFQETQYF
v_gene: TRBV5-6; j_gene: TRBJ2-3; d_gene: NA; abundance: many; CDR3nt: TGTGCCAGCAGCCCGACAGGGACTTGGGATACGCAGTATTTT; CDR3aa: CASSPTGTWDTQYF
v_gene: TRBV5-8; j_gene: TRBJ2-1; d_gene: NA; abundance: many; CDR3nt: TGTGCCAGCAGCCCAATCCCCCACGGCTACGGGAATAATGAGCAGTTCTTC; CDR3aa: CASSPIPHGYGNNEQFF
v_gene: TRBV7-2; j_gene: TRBJ2-3; d_gene: TRBD2; abundance: many; CDR3nt: TGTGCCAGCAGCTGGCGGGGGGGCACAGATACGCAGTATTTT; CDR3aa: CASSWRGGTDTQYF
v_gene: TRBV18; j_gene: TRBJ1-3; d_gene: NA; abundance: many; CDR3nt: TGTGCCAGCTCACCCCCGGTTGGCTCTGGAAACACCATATATTTT; CDR3aa: CASSPPVGSGNTIYF
v_gene: TRBV19; j_gene: TRBJ2-2; d_gene: NA; abundance: many; CDR3nt: TGTGCCAGTAGCAAAGGGGAGGACGCGAACACCGGGGAGCTGTTTTTT; CDR3aa: CASSKGEDANTGELFF
v_gene: TRBV6-6; j_gene: TRBJ2-7; d_gene: TRBD2; abundance: many; CDR3nt: TGTGCCAGCACGGGACTAGCGGGATCCTTCCGTGACGAGCAGTACTTC; CDR3aa: CASTGLAGSFRDEQYF
v_gene: TRBV7-2; j_gene: TRBJ1-1; d_gene: NA; abundance: many; CDR3nt: TGTGCCAGCAGCTCTTTCAGGGTCCCTGAAGCTTTCTTT; CDR3aa: CASSSFRVPEAFF
v_gene: TRBV2; j_gene: TRBJ1-4; d_gene: TRBD1; abundance: many; CDR3nt: TGTGCCAGCAGCCCCGGGACAGGGGAAAAACTGTTTTTT; CDR3aa: CASSPGTGEKLFF